This is a list of T cell receptor beta chains from one sample in a study of T cells in Graves' hyperthyroidism and ophthalmopathy. TCRdb processed the multiplex PCR reads anew with MiXCR; each CDR3 protein has one entry. Found here are about 560,000 distinct CDR3 sequences, over 15% of them singletons; the top ten hold 15% to 20%. Source material: blood. The receptors derive from a woman aged 18-29 years with Graves' hyperthyroidism. Both conserved end residues are part of each CDR3. The order of the fields is D gene, V gene, clone size, J gene, CDR3 protein, CDR3 DNA. D genes are given only for firm matches. Not every row has a clone size; where given, it reads once, few, many or a size class.

d_call: .; v_call: TRBV6-1; clone_size: .; j_call: TRBJ1-4; cdr3_aa: CASSAGGGKLFF; cdr3_nt: TGTGCCAGCAGTGCCGGAGGCGGAAAACTGTTTTTT
d_call: TRBD2; v_call: TRBV12-3/TRBV12-4; clone_size: few; j_call: TRBJ2-2; cdr3_aa: CASTLGREYTGELFF; cdr3_nt: TGTGCCAGCACCTTAGGGCGGGAGTACACCGGGGAGCTGTTTTTT
d_call: .; v_call: TRBV7-8; clone_size: many; j_call: TRBJ2-5; cdr3_aa: CASSLVSGYQETQYF; cdr3_nt: TGTGCCAGCAGCTTAGTGTCAGGGTACCAAGAGACCCAGTACTTC
d_call: .; v_call: TRBV11-2; clone_size: .; j_call: TRBJ2-2; cdr3_aa: CVSSFRVFFGGPPPNTGELFF; cdr3_nt: TGTGTCAGCAGCTTTCGTGTTTTTTTCGGGGGCCCACCCCCGAACACCGGGGAGCTGTTTTTT
d_call: .; v_call: TRBV30; clone_size: many; j_call: TRBJ1-6; cdr3_aa: CAWSVRGANSPLHF; cdr3_nt: TGTGCCTGGAGTGTACGTGGGGCGAATTCACCCCTCCACTTT
d_call: .; v_call: TRBV7-9; clone_size: many; j_call: TRBJ1-5; cdr3_aa: CASSSGSLRPQHF; cdr3_nt: TGTGCCAGCAGCTCAGGCTCCCTGAGGCCCCAGCATTTT
d_call: TRBD1; v_call: TRBV27; clone_size: .; j_call: TRBJ2-1; cdr3_aa: CASRRTTGGLYEQFF; cdr3_nt: TGTGCCAGCAGACGTACGACAGGGGGACTATACGAGCAGTTCTTC
d_call: TRBD1; v_call: TRBV12-3/TRBV12-4; clone_size: .; j_call: TRBJ1-2; cdr3_aa: CASSLGQGAGNYGYTF; cdr3_nt: TGTGCCAGCAGTCTGGGACAGGGGGCCGGAAACTATGGCTACACCTTC
d_call: TRBD1; v_call: TRBV6-5; clone_size: many; j_call: TRBJ2-1; cdr3_aa: CASSYGMTGKSEQFF; cdr3_nt: TGTGCCAGCAGTTACGGGATGACAGGGAAGAGTGAGCAGTTCTTC
d_call: TRBD2; v_call: TRBV19; clone_size: .; j_call: TRBJ2-1; cdr3_aa: CASSILAGGANEQFF; cdr3_nt: TGTGCCAGTAGTATATTAGCGGGAGGTGCGAATGAGCAGTTCTTC
d_call: .; v_call: TRBV6-2/TRBV6-3; clone_size: .; j_call: TRBJ2-6; cdr3_aa: CASSLRGPHSGANVLTF; cdr3_nt: TGTGCCAGCAGTCTACGGGGACCGCACTCTGGGGCCAACGTCCTGACTTTC
d_call: TRBD1; v_call: TRBV20-1; clone_size: .; j_call: TRBJ1-5; cdr3_aa: CSASPRRGGSNQPQHF; cdr3_nt: TGCAGTGCTAGCCCCAGGAGAGGGGGCAGCAATCAGCCCCAGCATTTT
d_call: TRBD2; v_call: TRBV3-1; clone_size: many; j_call: TRBJ2-5; cdr3_aa: CASNHLAGEETQYF; cdr3_nt: TGTGCCAGCAACCACCTAGCGGGAGAAGAGACCCAGTACTTC
d_call: .; v_call: TRBV7-2; clone_size: many; j_call: TRBJ1-5; cdr3_aa: CASSLFSGNQPQHF; cdr3_nt: TGTGCCAGCAGCTTATTCAGCGGCAATCAGCCCCAGCATTTT
d_call: .; v_call: TRBV20-1; clone_size: many; j_call: TRBJ2-1; cdr3_aa: CSPAASAEQFF; cdr3_nt: TGCAGTCCGGCCGCCTCGGCGGAGCAGTTCTTC
d_call: .; v_call: TRBV20-1; clone_size: .; j_call: TRBJ2-2; cdr3_aa: CSARGWREGTGERFF; cdr3_nt: TGCAGTGCTAGGGGGTGGCGGGAAGGTACCGGGGAGCGGTTTTTT
d_call: .; v_call: TRBV4-3; clone_size: many; j_call: TRBJ1-1; cdr3_aa: CASSQVRGFAEAFF; cdr3_nt: TGCGCCAGCAGCCAGGTCAGAGGGTTCGCTGAAGCTTTCTTT
d_call: .; v_call: TRBV28; clone_size: .; j_call: TRBJ1-5; cdr3_aa: CASSSDRSGNQPQHF; cdr3_nt: TGTGCCAGCAGCTCAGACAGGAGTGGCAATCAGCCCCAGCATTTT
d_call: .; v_call: TRBV27; clone_size: many; j_call: TRBJ2-2; cdr3_aa: CASTAGTLTGELFF; cdr3_nt: TGTGCCAGCACCGCCGGGACTCTGACCGGGGAGCTGTTTTTT
d_call: TRBD2; v_call: TRBV19; clone_size: many; j_call: TRBJ2-1; cdr3_aa: CASSMQRLAGAEQFF; cdr3_nt: TGTGCCAGTAGTATGCAGCGACTAGCGGGAGCTGAGCAGTTCTTC
d_call: TRBD1; v_call: TRBV7-9; clone_size: few; j_call: TRBJ1-3; cdr3_aa: CASSPWDRAGNTIYF; cdr3_nt: TGTGCCAGCAGCCCCTGGGACAGGGCTGGAAACACCATATATTTT
d_call: TRBD1; v_call: TRBV5-1; clone_size: .; j_call: TRBJ1-6; cdr3_aa: CASSTGQLPSPLHF; cdr3_nt: TGCGCCAGCTCAACGGGACAGCTCCCTTCACCCCTCCACTTT
d_call: .; v_call: TRBV5-1; clone_size: many; j_call: TRBJ2-7; cdr3_aa: CASSLIPTTYEQYF; cdr3_nt: TGCGCCAGCAGCTTGATTCCAACTACCTACGAGCAGTACTTC
d_call: .; v_call: TRBV4-1; clone_size: many; j_call: TRBJ2-7; cdr3_aa: CASSQDRAGRGFYEQYF; cdr3_nt: TGCGCCAGCAGCCAAGATCGGGCGGGTCGGGGGTTCTACGAGCAGTACTTC
d_call: TRBD1; v_call: TRBV13; clone_size: many; j_call: TRBJ2-7; cdr3_aa: CASSGRQGREQYF; cdr3_nt: TGTGCCAGCAGCGGCAGACAGGGGCGCGAGCAGTACTTC
d_call: TRBD1; v_call: TRBV6-1; clone_size: many; j_call: TRBJ1-2; cdr3_aa: CASSQPRDREGYTF; cdr3_nt: TGTGCCAGCAGTCAACCCCGGGACAGGGAGGGCTACACCTTC